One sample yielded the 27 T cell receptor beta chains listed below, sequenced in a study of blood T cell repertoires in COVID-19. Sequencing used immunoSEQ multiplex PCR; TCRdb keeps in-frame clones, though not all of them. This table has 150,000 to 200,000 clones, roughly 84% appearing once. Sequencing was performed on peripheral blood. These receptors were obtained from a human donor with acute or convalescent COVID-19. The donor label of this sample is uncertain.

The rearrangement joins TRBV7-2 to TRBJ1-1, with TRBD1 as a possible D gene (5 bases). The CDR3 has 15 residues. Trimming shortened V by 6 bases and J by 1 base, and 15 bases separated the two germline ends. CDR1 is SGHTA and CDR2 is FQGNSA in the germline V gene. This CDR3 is CASRSGDSTNTEAFF. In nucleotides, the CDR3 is TGTGCCAGCAGATCAGGCGACAGTACGAACACTGAAGCTTTCTTT.

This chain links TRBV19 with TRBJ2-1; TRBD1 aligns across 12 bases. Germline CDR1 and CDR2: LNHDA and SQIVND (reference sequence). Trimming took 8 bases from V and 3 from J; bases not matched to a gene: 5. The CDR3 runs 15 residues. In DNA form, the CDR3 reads TGTGCCAGTCGAGGGACAGGGGGCTACTACAATGAGCAGTTCTTC. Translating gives CASRGTGGYYNEQFF.

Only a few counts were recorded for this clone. Here the CDR3 DNA reads TGTGCCAGCAGCTTCCTCGGCAATGAGCAGTTCTTC. This encodes CASSFLGNEQFF. The chain combines TRBV5-4 with TRBJ2-1; D remains unclear. Germline assignment: CDR1 SGHNT and CDR2 YYREEE (reference sequence). Trimming took off 2 bases at V and 6 bases at J, with 6 bases between the two ends. This CDR3 comprises 12 residues.

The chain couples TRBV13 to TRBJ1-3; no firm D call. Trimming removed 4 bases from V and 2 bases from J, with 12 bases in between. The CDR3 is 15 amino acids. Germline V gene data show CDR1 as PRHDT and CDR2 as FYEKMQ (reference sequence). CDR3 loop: CASSSTRGPGNTIYF. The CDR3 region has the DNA TGTGCCAGCAGCTCCACCCGGGGTCCTGGAAACACCATATATTTT. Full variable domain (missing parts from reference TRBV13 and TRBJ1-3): AAGVIQSPRHLIKEKRETATLKCYPIPRHDTVYWYQQGPGQDPQFLISFYEKMQSDKGSIPDRFSAQQFSDYHSELNMSSLELGDSALYFCASSSTRGPGNTIYFGEGSWLTVV.

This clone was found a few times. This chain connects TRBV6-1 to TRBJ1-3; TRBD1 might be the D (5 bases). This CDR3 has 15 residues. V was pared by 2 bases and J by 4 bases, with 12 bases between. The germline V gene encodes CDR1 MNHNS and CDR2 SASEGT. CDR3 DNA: TGTGCCAGCAGTGAATCGGGACTCCTCGGAAACACCATATATTTT. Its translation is CASSESGLLGNTIYF.

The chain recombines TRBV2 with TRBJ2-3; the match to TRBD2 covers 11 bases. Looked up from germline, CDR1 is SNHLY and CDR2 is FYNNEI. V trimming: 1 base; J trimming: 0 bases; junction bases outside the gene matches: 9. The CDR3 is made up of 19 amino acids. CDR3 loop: CASSEGASGGTSSTDTQYF. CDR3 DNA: TGTGCCAGCAGTGAAGGCGCTAGCGGGGGGACCTCTAGCACAGATACGCAGTATTTT.

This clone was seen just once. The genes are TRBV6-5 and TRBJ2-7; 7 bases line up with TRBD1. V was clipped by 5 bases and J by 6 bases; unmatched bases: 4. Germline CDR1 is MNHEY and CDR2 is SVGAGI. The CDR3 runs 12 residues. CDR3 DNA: TGTGCCAGCAGTCAGGGGGTCGGCGAGCAGTACTTC. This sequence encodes CASSQGVGEQYF.

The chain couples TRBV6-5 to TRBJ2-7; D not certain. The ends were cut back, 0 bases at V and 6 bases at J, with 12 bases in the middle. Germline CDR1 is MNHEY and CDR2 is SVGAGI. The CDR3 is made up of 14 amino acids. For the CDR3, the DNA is TGTGCCAGCAGTTACTCGAGAACCCTGTCCGAGCAGTACTTC. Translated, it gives CASSYSRTLSEQYF.

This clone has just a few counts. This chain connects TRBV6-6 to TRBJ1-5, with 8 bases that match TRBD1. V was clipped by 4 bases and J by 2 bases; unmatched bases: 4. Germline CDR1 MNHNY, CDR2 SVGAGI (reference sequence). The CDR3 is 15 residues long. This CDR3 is CASSSPGGGNQPQHF. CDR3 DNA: TGTGCCAGCAGTTCGCCAGGGGGCGGCAATCAGCCCCAGCATTTT.

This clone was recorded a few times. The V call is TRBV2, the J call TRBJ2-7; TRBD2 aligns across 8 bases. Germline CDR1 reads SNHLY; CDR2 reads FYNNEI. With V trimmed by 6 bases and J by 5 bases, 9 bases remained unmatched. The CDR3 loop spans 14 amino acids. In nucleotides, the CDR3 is TGTGCCAGCAGGAGGCCGGGACTAGACGACGAGCAGTACTTC. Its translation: CASRRPGLDDEQYF.

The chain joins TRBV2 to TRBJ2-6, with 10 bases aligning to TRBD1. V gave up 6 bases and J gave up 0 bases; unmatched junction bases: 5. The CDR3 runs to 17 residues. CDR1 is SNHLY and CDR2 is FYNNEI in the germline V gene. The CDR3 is CASRAGTGVSGANVLTF. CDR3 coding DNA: TGTGCCAGCAGAGCCGGGACAGGGGTCTCTGGGGCCAACGTCCTGACTTTC. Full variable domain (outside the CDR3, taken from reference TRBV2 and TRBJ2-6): EPEVTQTPSHQVTQMGQEVILRCVPISNHLYFYWYRQILGQKVEFLVSFYNNEISEKSEIFDDQFSVERPDGSNFTLKIRSTKLEDSAMYFCASRAGTGVSGANVLTFGAGSRLTVL.

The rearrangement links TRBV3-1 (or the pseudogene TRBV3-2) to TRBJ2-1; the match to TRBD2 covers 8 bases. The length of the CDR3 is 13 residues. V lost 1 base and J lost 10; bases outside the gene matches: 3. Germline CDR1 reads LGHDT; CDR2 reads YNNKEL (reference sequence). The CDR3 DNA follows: TGTGCCAGCAGCCAAGCGGGAGGGAGAGAGCAGTTCTTC. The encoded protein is CASSQAGGREQFF.

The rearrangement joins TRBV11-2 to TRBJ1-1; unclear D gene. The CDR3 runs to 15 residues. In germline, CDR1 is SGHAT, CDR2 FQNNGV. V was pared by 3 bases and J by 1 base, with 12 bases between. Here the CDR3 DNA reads TGTGCCAGCAGCTTGGGCCGAACCTCGAACACTGAAGCTTTCTTT. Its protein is CASSLGRTSNTEAFF.

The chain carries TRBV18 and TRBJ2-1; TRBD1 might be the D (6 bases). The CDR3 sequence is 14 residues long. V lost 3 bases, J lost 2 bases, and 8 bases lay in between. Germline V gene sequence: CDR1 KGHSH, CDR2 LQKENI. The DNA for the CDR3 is TGTGCCAGCTCACCGGGGGCAGCCTACAATGAGCAGTTCTTC. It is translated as CASSPGAAYNEQFF.

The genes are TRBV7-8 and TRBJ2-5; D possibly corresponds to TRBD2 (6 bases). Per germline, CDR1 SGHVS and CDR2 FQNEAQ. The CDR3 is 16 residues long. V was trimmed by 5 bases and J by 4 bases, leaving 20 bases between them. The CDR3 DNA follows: TGTGCCAGCAGCAGGGAGTGGGCGGGGAGGCGAGAGACCCAGTACTTC. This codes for CASSREWAGRRETQYF.

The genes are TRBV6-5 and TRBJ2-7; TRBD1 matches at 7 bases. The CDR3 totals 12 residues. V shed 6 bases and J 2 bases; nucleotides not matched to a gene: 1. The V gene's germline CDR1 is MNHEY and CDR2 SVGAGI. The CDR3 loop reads CASRGTAYEQYF. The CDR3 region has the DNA TGTGCCAGCAGGGGGACAGCCTACGAGCAGTACTTC.

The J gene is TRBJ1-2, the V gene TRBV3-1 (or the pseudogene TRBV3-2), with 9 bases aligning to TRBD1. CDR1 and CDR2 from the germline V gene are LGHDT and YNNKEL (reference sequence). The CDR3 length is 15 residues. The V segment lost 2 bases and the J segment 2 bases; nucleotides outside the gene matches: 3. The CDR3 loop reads CASSQRTGVNYGYTF. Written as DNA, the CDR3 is TGTGCCAGCAGCCAAAGGACAGGGGTGAACTATGGCTACACCTTC.

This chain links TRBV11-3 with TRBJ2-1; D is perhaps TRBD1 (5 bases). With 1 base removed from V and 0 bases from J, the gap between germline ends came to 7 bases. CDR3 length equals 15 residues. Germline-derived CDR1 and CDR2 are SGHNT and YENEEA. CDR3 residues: CASSLGGHSYNEQFF. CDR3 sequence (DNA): TGTGCCAGCAGCTTAGGAGGACACTCCTACAATGAGCAGTTCTTC.

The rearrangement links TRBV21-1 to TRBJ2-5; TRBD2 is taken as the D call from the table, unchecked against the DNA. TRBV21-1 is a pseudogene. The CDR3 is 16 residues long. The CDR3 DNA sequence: TGTGCCAGCAGCAATACTAGCGGGGCCTTCCAAGAGACCCAGTACTTC. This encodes CASSNTSGAFQETQYF.

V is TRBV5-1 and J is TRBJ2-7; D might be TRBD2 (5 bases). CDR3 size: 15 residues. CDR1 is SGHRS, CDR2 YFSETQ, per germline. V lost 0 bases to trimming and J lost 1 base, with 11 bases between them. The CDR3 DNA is TGCGCCAGCAGCTTGGCCGGGAAAGCATCCTACGAGCAGTACTTC. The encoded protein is CASSLAGKASYEQYF.

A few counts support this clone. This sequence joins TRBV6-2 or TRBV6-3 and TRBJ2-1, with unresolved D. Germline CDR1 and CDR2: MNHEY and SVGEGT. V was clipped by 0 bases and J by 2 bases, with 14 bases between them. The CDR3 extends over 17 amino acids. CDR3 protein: CASSYSPLRRPYNEQFF. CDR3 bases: TGTGCCAGCAGTTACTCCCCGTTGAGGCGCCCCTACAATGAGCAGTTCTTC.

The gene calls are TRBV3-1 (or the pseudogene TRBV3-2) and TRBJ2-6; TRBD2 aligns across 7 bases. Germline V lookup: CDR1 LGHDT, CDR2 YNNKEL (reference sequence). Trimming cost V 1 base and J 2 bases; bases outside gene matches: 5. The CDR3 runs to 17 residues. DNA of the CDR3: TGTGCCAGCAGCCAAGTGGGGACTATCACTGGGGCCAACGTCCTGACTTTC. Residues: CASSQVGTITGANVLTF.

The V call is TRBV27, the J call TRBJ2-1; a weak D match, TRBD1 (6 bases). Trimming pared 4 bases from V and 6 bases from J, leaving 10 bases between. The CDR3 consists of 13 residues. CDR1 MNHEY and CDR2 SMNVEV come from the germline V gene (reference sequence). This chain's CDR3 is CASSYRARNEQFF. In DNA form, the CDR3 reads TGTGCCAGCAGTTACAGGGCCCGCAATGAGCAGTTCTTC.

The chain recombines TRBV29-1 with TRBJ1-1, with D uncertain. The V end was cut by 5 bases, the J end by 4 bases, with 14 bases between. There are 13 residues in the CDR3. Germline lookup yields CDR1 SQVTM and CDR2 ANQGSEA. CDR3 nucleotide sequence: TGCAGCGTTCAACACCGAGGAGGCACTGAAGCTTTCTTT. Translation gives CSVQHRGGTEAFF.

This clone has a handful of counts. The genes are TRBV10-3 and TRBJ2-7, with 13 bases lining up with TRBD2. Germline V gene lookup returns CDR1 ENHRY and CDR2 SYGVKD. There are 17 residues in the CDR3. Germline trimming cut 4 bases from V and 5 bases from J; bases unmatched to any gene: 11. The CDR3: CAISGTSGSADVDEQYF. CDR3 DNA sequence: TGTGCCATCAGTGGGACTAGCGGGAGTGCGGATGTAGACGAGCAGTACTTC.

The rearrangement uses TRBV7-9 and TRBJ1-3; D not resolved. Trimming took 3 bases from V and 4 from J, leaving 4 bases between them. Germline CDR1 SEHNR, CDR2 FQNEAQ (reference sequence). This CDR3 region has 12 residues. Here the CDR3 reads CASSFTGNTIYF. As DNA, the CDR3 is TGTGCCAGCAGCTTTACAGGAAACACCATATATTTT.

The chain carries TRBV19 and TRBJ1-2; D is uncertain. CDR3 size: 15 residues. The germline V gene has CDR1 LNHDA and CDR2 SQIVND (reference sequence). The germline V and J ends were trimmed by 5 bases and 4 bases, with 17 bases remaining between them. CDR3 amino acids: CASSVTPTTSYGYTF. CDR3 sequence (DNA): TGTGCCAGTAGTGTGACCCCCACTACTTCCTATGGCTACACCTTC.